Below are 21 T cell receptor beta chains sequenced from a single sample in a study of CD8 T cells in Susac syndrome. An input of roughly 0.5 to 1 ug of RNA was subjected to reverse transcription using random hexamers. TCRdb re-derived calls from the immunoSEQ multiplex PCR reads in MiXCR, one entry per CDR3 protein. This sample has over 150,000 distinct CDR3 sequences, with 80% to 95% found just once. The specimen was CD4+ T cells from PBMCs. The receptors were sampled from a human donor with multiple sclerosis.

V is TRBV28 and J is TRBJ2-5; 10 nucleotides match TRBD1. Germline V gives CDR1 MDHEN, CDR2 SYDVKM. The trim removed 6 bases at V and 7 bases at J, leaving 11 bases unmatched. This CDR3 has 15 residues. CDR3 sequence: CASRPPTGGLGTQYF. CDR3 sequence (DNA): TGTGCCAGCAGACCCCCGACAGGGGGCCTAGGGACCCAGTACTTC.

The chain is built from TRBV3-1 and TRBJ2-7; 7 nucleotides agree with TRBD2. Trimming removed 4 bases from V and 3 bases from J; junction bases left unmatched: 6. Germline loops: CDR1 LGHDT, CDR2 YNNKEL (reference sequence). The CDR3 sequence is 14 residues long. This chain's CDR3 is CASSPSRDYYEQYF. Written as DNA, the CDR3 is TGTGCCAGCAGCCCGTCCCGGGACTACTACGAGCAGTACTTC.

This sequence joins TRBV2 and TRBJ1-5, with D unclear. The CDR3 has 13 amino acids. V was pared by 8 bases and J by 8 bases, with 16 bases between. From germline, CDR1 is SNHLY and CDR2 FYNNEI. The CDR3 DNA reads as TGTGCCAGCTCCCTCGGCGGGGTGAAGCCCCAGCATTTT. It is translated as CASSLGGVKPQHF.

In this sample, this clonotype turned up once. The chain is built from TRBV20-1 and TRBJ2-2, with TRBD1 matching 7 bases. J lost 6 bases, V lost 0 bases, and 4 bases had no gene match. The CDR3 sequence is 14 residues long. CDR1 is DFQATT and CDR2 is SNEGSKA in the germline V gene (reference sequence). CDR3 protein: CSARDATGSGELFF. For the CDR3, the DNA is TGCAGTGCTAGAGACGCGACAGGGTCCGGGGAGCTGTTTTTT.

CDR3 DNA sequence: TGTGCCAGCAGCCGCGGCCTCGTAAATGAGCAGTTCTTC. This sequence encodes CASSRGLVNEQFF. The chain is built from TRBV5-6 and TRBJ2-1, with D unclear. V lost 4 bases, J lost 7 bases, and 12 bases lay in between. Germline loops: CDR1 SGHDT, CDR2 YYEEEE. The CDR3 has 13 amino acids. The full variable domain, in which reference TRBV5-6 and TRBJ2-1 provide the parts outside the CDR3, is DAGVTQSPTHLIKTRGQQVTLRCSPKSGHDTVSWYQQALGQGPQFIFQYYEEEERQRGNFPDRFSGHQFPNYSSELNVNALLLGDSALYLCASSRGLVNEQFFGPGTRLTVL.

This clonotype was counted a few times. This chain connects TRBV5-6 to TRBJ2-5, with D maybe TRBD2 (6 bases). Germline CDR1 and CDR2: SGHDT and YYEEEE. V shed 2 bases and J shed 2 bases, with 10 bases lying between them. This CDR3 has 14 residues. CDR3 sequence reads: CASSFRDSQETQYF. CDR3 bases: TGTGCCAGCAGCTTCCGGGACTCTCAAGAGACCCAGTACTTC.

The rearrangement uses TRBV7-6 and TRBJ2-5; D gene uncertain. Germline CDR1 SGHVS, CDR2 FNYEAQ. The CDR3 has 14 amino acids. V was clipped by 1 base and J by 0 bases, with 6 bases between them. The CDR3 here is CASSLDLHQETQYF. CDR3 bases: TGTGCCAGCAGCTTAGACCTCCACCAAGAGACCCAGTACTTC.

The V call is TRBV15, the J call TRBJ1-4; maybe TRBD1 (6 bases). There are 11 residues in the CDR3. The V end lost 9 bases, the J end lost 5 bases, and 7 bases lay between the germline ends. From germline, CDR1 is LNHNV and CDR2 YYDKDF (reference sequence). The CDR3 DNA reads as TGTGCCACAAGGGGGAATGAAAAACTGTTTTTT. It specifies CATRGNEKLFF.

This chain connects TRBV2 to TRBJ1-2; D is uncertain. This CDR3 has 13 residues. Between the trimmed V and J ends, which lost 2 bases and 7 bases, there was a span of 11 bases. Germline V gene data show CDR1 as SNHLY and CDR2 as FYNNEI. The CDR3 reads CASSERQSGGYTF. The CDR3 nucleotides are TGTGCCAGCAGTGAAAGGCAGTCGGGTGGCTACACCTTC.

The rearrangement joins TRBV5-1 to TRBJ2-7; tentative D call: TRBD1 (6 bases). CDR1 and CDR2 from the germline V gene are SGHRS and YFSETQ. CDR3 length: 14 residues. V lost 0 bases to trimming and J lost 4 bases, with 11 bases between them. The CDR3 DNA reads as TGCGCCAGCAGCTTGGAGGGGGTGGAGTACGAGCAGTACTTC. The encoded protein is CASSLEGVEYEQYF.

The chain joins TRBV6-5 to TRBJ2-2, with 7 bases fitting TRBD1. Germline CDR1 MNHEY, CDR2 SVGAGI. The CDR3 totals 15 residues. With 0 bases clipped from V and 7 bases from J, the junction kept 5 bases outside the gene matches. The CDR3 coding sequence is TGTGCCAGCAGTTACTCCGGGACAGTCGACGGGGAGCTGTTTTTT. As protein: CASSYSGTVDGELFF.

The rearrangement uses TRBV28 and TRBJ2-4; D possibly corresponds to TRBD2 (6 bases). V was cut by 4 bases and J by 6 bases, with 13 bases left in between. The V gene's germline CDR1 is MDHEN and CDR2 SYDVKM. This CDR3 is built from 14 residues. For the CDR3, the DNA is TGTGCCAGCAGTTCCGGGGACTCCTCAAACATTCAGTACTTC. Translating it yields CASSSGDSSNIQYF.

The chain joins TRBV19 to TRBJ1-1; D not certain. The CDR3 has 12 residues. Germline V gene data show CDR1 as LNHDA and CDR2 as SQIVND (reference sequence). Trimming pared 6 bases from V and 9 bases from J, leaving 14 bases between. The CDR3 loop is CASRPMDGKAFF. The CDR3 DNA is TGTGCCAGTAGACCTATGGACGGAAAAGCTTTCTTT.

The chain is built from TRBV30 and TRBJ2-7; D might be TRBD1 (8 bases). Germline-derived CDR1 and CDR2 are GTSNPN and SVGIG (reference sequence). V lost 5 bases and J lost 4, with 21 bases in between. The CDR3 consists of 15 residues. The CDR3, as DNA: TGTGCCTGGGGGGGAGGGGACAGGTATGGATACGAGCAGTACTTC. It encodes CAWGGGDRYGYEQYF. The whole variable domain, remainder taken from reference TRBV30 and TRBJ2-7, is SQTIHQWPATLVQPVGSPLSLECTVEGTSNPNLYWYRQAAGRGLQLLFYSVGIGQISSEVPQNLSASRPQDRQFILSSKKLLLSDSGFYLCAWGGGDRYGYEQYFGPGTRLTVT.

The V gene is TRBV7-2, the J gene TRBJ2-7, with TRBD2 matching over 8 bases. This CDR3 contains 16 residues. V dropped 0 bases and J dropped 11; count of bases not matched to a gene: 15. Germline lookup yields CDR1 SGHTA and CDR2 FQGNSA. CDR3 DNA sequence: TGTGCCAGCAGCTTAGCCTCCCAAGGGAGCGGGAGTTCGAAGTACTTC. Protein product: CASSLASQGSGSSKYF.

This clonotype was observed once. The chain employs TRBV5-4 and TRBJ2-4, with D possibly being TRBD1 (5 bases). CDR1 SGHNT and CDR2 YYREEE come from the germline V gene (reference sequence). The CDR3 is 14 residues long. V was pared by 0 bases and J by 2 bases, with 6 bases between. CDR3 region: CASSLEGTKNIQYF. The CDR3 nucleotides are TGTGCCAGCAGCTTGGAGGGGACCAAAAACATTCAGTACTTC.

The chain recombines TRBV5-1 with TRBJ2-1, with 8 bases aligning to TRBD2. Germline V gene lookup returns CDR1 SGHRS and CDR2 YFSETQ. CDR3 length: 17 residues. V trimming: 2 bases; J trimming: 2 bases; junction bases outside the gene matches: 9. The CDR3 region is CASSLPAGTSTYNEQFF. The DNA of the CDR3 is TGCGCCAGCAGCTTACCTGCCGGGACTAGTACCTACAATGAGCAGTTCTTC.

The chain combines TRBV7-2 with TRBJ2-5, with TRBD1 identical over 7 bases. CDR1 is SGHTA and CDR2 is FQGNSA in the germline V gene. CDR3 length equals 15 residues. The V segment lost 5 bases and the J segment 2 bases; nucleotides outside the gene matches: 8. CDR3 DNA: TGTGCCAGCAGCACGGTACAGGGGAGACAAGAGACCCAGTACTTC. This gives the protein CASSTVQGRQETQYF.

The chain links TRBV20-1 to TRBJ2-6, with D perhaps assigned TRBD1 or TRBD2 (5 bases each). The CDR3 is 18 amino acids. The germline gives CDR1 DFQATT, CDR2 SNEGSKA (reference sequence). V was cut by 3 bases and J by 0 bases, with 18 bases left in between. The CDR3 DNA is TGCAGTGCTAGCGCCGGGGCGCCCCTCCTCTCTGGGGCCAACGTCCTGACTTTC. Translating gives CSASAGAPLLSGANVLTF.

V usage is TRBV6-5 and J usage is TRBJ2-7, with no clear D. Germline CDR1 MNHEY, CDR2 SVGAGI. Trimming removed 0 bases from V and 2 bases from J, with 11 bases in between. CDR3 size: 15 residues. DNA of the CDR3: TGTGCCAGCAGTTACTCAGTCCACTCGGCCTACGAGCAGTACTTC. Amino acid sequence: CASSYSVHSAYEQYF.

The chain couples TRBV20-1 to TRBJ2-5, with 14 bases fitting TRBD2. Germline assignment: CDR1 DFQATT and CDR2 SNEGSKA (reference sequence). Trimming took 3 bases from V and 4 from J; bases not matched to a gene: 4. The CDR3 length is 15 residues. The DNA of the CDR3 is TGCAGTGCTAGCCGGGGGACTAGCGGGGGAGAGACCCAGTACTTC. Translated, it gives CSASRGTSGGETQYF.